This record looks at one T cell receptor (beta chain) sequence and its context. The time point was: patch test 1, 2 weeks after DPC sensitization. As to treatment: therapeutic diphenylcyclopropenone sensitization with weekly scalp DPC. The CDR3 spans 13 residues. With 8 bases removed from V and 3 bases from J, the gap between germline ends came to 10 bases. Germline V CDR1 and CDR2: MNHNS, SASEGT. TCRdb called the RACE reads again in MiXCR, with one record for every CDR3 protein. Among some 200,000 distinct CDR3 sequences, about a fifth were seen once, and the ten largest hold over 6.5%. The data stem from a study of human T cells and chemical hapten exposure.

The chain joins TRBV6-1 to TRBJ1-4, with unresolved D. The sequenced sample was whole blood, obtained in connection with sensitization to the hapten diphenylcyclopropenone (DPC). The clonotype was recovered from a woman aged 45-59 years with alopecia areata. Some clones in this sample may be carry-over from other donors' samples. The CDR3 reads CASLGRANEKLFF. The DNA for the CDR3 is TGTGCCAGCCTAGGAAGGGCTAATGAAAAACTGTTTTTT.